This entry features one T cell receptor beta chain sequence. The germline CDR1 and CDR2 sequences are KGHDR and SFDVKD. The V and J ends lost 4 bases and 6 bases respectively, with 6 bases between them. CDR3 length: 12 amino acids. The protocol was immunoSEQ multiplex PCR, while the TCRdb copy is restricted to in-frame clones and leaves out a portion. The profile shows fewer than 250,000 clones, 80% to 90% of them singletons. The sample belongs to a study of blood T cell repertoires in COVID-19. This sequence was found in a woman older than 75 with acute or convalescent COVID-19. Sample: peripheral blood. The chain joins TRBV24-1 to TRBJ1-5; D perhaps matches TRBD1 (6 bases). The CDR3 loop reads CATSEGGQPQHF. In DNA, the CDR3 is TGTGCCACCAGTGAAGGGGGTCAGCCCCAGCATTTT.